The sequence of this T cell receptor beta chain was determined in a study of shared clonotypes between healthy human individuals. Repertoires were generated with immunoSEQ multiplex PCR, while TCRdb's copy carries only in-frame clones and drops some. The sample gives about 490,000 clones, roughly 80% of which show up once; about 13% is in the top ten. Remarks on this clone: Its antigen is currently unknown. Since a far larger clone is one base different, this is likely a read error. This CDR3 is also generated by other DNA sequences in the sample.

Donors comprised healthy HIV-negative adults lacking recent acute infections or vaccinations. Unsorted samples, those not sorted, used roughly 87 million PBMCs for genomic DNA. Study-level results: The authors expected sequencing depth to affect clonotype sharing among donors.

CDR1 is MNHNS and CDR2 is SASEGT in the germline V gene. This CDR3 is built from 14 residues. V gave up 1 base and J gave up 10 bases, with 11 bases separating them. The genes are TRBV6-1 and TRBJ1-6; D is unresolved. Material for sequencing was PBMCs. This receptor was identified in a woman aged 40 to 55 in good health. Some clones in this sample may be carry-over from other donors' samples. In DNA form, the CDR3 reads TGTGCCAGCAGTGAAGTCAGCATTAACTCACCCCTCCACTTT. As protein: CASSEVSINSPLHF.